The 2 T cell receptor beta chains below come from one sample, sequenced in a study of T cells after somatic rescue of genetic block. Sequencing was performed with immunoSEQ multiplex PCR; in TCRdb, only in-frame clones are kept and a portion is missing. The table includes over 95,000 clones, about 93% detected once. The sequencing input was peripheral blood mononuclear cells (PBMCs). The receptor source for this set is a woman aged 18-29 years.

The table lists this clone with a few counts. The V gene is TRBV5-6, the J gene TRBJ2-3; 14 bases are shared with TRBD2. The CDR3 totals 16 residues. Germline values: CDR1 SGHDT, CDR2 YYEEEE. The ends lost 4 bases at V and 4 bases at J; junction bases unmatched: 5. The CDR3 DNA reads as TGTGCCAGCAGCAAGGGACTAGCGGGGGCCTCAGATACGCAGTATTTT. This encodes CASSKGLAGASDTQYF.

This chain connects TRBV7-9 to TRBJ2-7, with D possibly being TRBD2 (6 bases). With 5 bases removed from V and 3 bases from J, the gap between germline ends came to 8 bases. CDR1 and CDR2 (germline): SEHNR, FQNEAQ (reference sequence). CDR3 length equals 12 residues. In DNA, the CDR3 is TGTGCCAGCAGCCCCGGGAGCTACGAGCAGTACTTC. Its translation: CASSPGSYEQYF.